One and the same sample provided the 21 T cell receptor beta chains below, sequenced in a study of blood T cell repertoires in COVID-19. The assay was immunoSEQ multiplex PCR, and TCRdb's table has in-frame clones only and misses some. The repertoire includes some 42,000 clones, about nine tenths of them detected once, and 7% to 7.5% sits in the top ten. Sample: peripheral blood. The receptors come from a human donor in a cohort sampled during active COVID-19.

The chain links TRBV11-2 to TRBJ2-1; 11 bases match TRBD2. CDR1 SGHAT and CDR2 FQNNGV come from the germline V gene. J gave up 5 bases and V 5 bases, and 5 bases lay outside the gene matches. This CDR3 contains 15 residues. The CDR3 spells CASSPLAGVNNEQFF. In DNA, the CDR3 is TGTGCCAGCAGCCCACTAGCGGGAGTTAACAATGAGCAGTTCTTC.

This clone was picked up one time. Other DNA sequences in this sample translate to the same CDR3. The V call is TRBV7-3, the J call TRBJ1-1; D gene uncertain. Germline V gene lookup returns CDR1 SGHTA and CDR2 FQGTGA. V was clipped by 3 bases and J by 0 bases, with 5 bases between them. The CDR3 extends over 13 amino acids. CDR3 in DNA: TGTGCCAGCAGCTTGGAGGTGAACACTGAAGCTTTCTTT. Encoded protein: CASSLEVNTEAFF.

The chain combines TRBV5-1 with TRBJ2-3; D is ambiguous. This CDR3 has 15 residues. Germline values: CDR1 SGHRS, CDR2 YFSETQ. V was cut by 0 bases and J by 2 bases, with 10 bases left in between. CDR3 amino acids: CASSLDQISTDTQYF. The CDR3 region has the DNA TGCGCCAGCAGCTTGGATCAGATATCCACAGATACGCAGTATTTT.

The V and J genes are TRBV5-6 and TRBJ2-1, with 7 bases that match TRBD2. CDR3 length equals 16 residues. The germline V gene encodes CDR1 SGHDT and CDR2 YYEEEE. Trimming cost V 0 bases and J 0 bases; bases outside gene matches: 3. CDR3 region: CASSLVGGSSYNEQFF. CDR3 DNA sequence: TGTGCCAGCAGCTTGGTTGGCGGGAGCTCCTACAATGAGCAGTTCTTC. Looking up the rest from reference TRBV5-6 and TRBJ2-1 gives the full variable domain: DAGVTQSPTHLIKTRGQQVTLRCSPKSGHDTVSWYQQALGQGPQFIFQYYEEEERQRGNFPDRFSGHQFPNYSSELNVNALLLGDSALYLCASSLVGGSSYNEQFFGPGTRLTVL.

V and J are TRBV28 and TRBJ2-7; 9 bases agree with TRBD1. The CDR3 has 15 amino acids. The germline gives CDR1 MDHEN, CDR2 SYDVKM. Trimming cost V 6 bases and J 2 bases; bases outside gene matches: 8. The CDR3 reads CASRSTGGFTYEQYF. The CDR3 region has the DNA TGTGCCAGCAGGTCAACAGGGGGCTTTACCTACGAGCAGTACTTC.

The V call is TRBV29-1, the J call TRBJ2-3; 8 positions match TRBD1. Germline CDR1 and CDR2: SQVTM and ANQGSEA. Trimming took 6 bases from V and 6 from J; bases not matched to a gene: 11. The CDR3 extends over 14 amino acids. The CDR3 loop reads CSVLGQGEVDTQYF. The CDR3 DNA reads TGCAGCGTCCTTGGACAGGGTGAGGTGGATACGCAGTATTTT.

The genes are TRBV12-3 or TRBV12-4 and TRBJ2-1, with 9 positions matching TRBD1. The CDR3 covers 12 residues. Trimming removed 6 bases from V and 9 bases from J; junction bases left unmatched: 3. Here the CDR3 DNA reads TGTGCCAGCAGGGACAGGGGTTTTGAGCAGTTCTTC. This sequence encodes CASRDRGFEQFF.

V and J are TRBV15 and TRBJ1-1; TRBD1 aligns across 8 bases. This CDR3 contains 14 residues. Germline V lookup: CDR1 LNHNV, CDR2 YYDKDF (reference sequence). The trim removed 3 bases at V and 6 bases at J, leaving 6 bases unmatched. The CDR3 here is CATSRDETGAEAFF. The CDR3 DNA is TGTGCCACCAGCAGGGACGAGACAGGGGCTGAAGCTTTCTTT. Together with reference TRBV15 and TRBJ1-1, the CDR3 gives the full variable domain: DAMVIQNPRYQVTQFGKPVTLSCSQTLNHNVMYWYQQKSSQAPKLLFHYYDKDFNNEADTPDNFQSRRPNTSFCFLDIRSPGLGDTAMYLCATSRDETGAEAFFGQGTRLTVV.

The rearrangement joins TRBV19 to TRBJ1-1; the match to TRBD1 covers 9 bases. The length of the CDR3 is 17 residues. Germline V gene sequence: CDR1 LNHDA, CDR2 SQIVND (reference sequence). Trimming removed 1 base from V and 0 bases from J; junction bases left unmatched: 6. The CDR3 loop is CASSIGGQGLMNTEAFF. CDR3 bases: TGTGCCAGTAGTATAGGGGGACAGGGCCTGATGAACACTGAAGCTTTCTTT.

J is TRBJ1-2 and V is TRBV19, with TRBD1 matching 7 bases. CDR3 size: 16 residues. J gave up 0 bases and V 3 bases, and 7 bases lay outside the gene matches. Germline lookup yields CDR1 LNHDA and CDR2 SQIVND (reference sequence). The CDR3 sequence is CASSIRTGTANYGYTF. CDR3 bases: TGTGCCAGTAGTATCAGAACCGGGACAGCTAACTATGGCTACACCTTC. Filled out from reference TRBV19 and TRBJ1-2, the complete variable domain reads DGGITQSPKYLFRKEGQNVTLSCEQNLNHDAMYWYRQDPGQGLRLIYYSQIVNDFQKGDIAEGYSVSREKKESFPLTVTSAQKNPTAFYLCASSIRTGTANYGYTFGSGTRLTVV.

The rearrangement links TRBV4-3 to TRBJ1-4, with 7 positions matching TRBD1. V was pared by 3 bases and J by 7 bases, with 8 bases of the junction left unmatched. In germline, CDR1 is LGHNA, CDR2 YSLEER. The CDR3 has 15 amino acids. The CDR3 protein is CASSHRDRVGEKLFF. The CDR3 bases are TGCGCCAGCAGCCATCGAGACAGGGTCGGTGAAAAACTGTTTTTT.

CDR3 amino acids: CASSEVTGGLLSTNEKLFF. The CDR3 region has the DNA TGTGCCAGCAGTGAAGTGACAGGGGGTCTCCTTTCAACTAATGAAAAACTGTTTTTT. J is TRBJ1-4 and V is TRBV6-1, with TRBD1 identical over 9 bases. V trimming: 1 base; J trimming: 0 bases; junction bases outside the gene matches: 9. Germline V gene data show CDR1 as MNHNS and CDR2 as SASEGT. The CDR3 spans 19 residues.

J is TRBJ2-7 and V is TRBV7-2, with 7 nucleotides matching TRBD2. J gave up 3 bases and V 5 bases, and 10 bases lay outside the gene matches. CDR1 and CDR2 from the germline V gene are SGHTA and FQGNSA. The CDR3 length is 15 residues. CDR3 sequence (DNA): TGTGCCAGCAGCATAACTAGCGTTGTAGGCTACGAGCAGTACTTC. Protein product: CASSITSVVGYEQYF.

CDR3: CASSPTGTAYNEQFF. In nucleotides, the CDR3 is TGTGCCAGCAGCCCGACCGGGACAGCCTACAATGAGCAGTTCTTC. This chain uses TRBV14 with TRBJ2-1, with TRBD1 identical over 7 bases. Trimming at V came to 4 bases and at J to 2 bases, leaving 5 bases not matched to a gene. From germline, CDR1 is SGHDN and CDR2 FVKESK. This CDR3 spans 15 amino acids.

The chain has TRBV12-3 or TRBV12-4 and TRBJ1-2; D is unresolved. The CDR3 has 13 amino acids. V was shortened by 6 bases and J by 6 bases, with 14 bases between the two germline ends. For the CDR3, the DNA is TGTGCCAGCAGGCGAGCTACGCCAAATGGCTACACCTTC. Encoded protein: CASRRATPNGYTF.

DNA of the CDR3: TGTGCCAGCAGTCGGTCTAGCGGTTACAATGAGCAGTTCTTC. Encoded protein: CASSRSSGYNEQFF. V and J are TRBV28 and TRBJ2-1, with 7 bases that match TRBD2. The V and J ends lost 5 bases and 4 bases, in that order; junction bases with no gene match: 5. Per the germline V gene, CDR1 is MDHEN and CDR2 is SYDVKM. This CDR3 region has 14 residues.

DNA for the CDR3: TGTGCCAGCAGTTTACAGGGCCCCCACGAGCAGTACTTC. This codes for CASSLQGPHEQYF. The chain employs TRBV27 and TRBJ2-7, with D possibly TRBD1 on 5 matching bases. Looked up from germline, CDR1 is MNHEY and CDR2 is SMNVEV (reference sequence). The V end lost 2 bases, the J end lost 5 bases, and 10 bases lay between the germline ends. The CDR3 consists of 13 residues.

Worth noting for this clone: In the same sample, other DNA sequences code for this CDR3. This rearrangement joins TRBV19 to TRBJ2-7; D is possibly TRBD2 (6 bases). V gave up 3 bases and J gave up 0 bases, with 9 bases separating them. Germline lookup yields CDR1 LNHDA and CDR2 SQIVND (reference sequence). The CDR3 runs to 14 residues. CDR3 region: CASSIPGLSYEQYF. In nucleotides, the CDR3 is TGTGCCAGTAGTATCCCGGGACTCTCCTACGAGCAGTACTTC.

V gene TRBV19 combines with J gene TRBJ1-4; 9 bases map to TRBD1. There are 15 residues in the CDR3. J gave up 8 bases and V 3 bases, and 7 bases lay outside the gene matches. The germline gives CDR1 LNHDA, CDR2 SQIVND (reference sequence). CDR3 coding DNA: TGTGCCAGTAGTATGTCCGGGACAGGGACGGAAAAACTGTTTTTT. Its translation: CASSMSGTGTEKLFF.

The genes are TRBV7-3 and TRBJ2-3; no clear D. The CDR3 is 13 residues long. Germline V gene sequence: CDR1 SGHTA, CDR2 FQGTGA. The V end was cut by 3 bases, the J end by 5 bases, with 9 bases between. The CDR3 loop is CASSFGYKDTQYF. The CDR3 DNA reads TGTGCCAGCAGCTTTGGTTACAAAGATACGCAGTATTTT. The full variable domain, rest sourced from reference TRBV7-3 and TRBJ2-3, is GAGVSQTPSNKVTEKGKYVELRCDPISGHTALYWYRQSLGQGPEFLIYFQGTGAADDSGLPNDRFFAVRPEGSVSTLKIQRTERGDSAVYLCASSFGYKDTQYFGPGTRLTVL.

This sequence joins TRBV5-4 and TRBJ2-3, with a weak D call TRBD2 (5 bases). Germline CDR1 is SGHNT and CDR2 is YYREEE (reference sequence). The CDR3 is 15 residues long. V was shortened by 4 bases and J by 1 base, with 13 bases between the two germline ends. The CDR3: CASSPFRRGTDTQYF. The CDR3 DNA is TGTGCCAGCAGCCCCTTCCGGCGGGGCACAGATACGCAGTATTTT. The variable domain in full, with the rest retrieved from reference TRBV5-4 and TRBJ2-3, is ETGVTQSPTHLIKTRGQQVTLRCSSQSGHNTVSWYQQALGQGPQFIFQYYREEENGRGNFPPRFSGLQFPNYSSELNVNALELDDSALYLCASSPFRRGTDTQYFGPGTRLTVL.